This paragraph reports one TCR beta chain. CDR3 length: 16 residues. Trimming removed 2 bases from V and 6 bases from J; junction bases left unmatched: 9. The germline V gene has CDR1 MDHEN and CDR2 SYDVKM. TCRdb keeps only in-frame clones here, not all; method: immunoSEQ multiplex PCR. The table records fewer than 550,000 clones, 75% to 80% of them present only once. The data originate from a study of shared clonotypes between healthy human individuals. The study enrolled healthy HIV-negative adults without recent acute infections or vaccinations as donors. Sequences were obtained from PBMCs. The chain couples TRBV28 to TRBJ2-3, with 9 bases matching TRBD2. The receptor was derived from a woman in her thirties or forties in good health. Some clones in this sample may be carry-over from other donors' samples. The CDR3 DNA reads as TGTGCCAGCAGTTTAATCGGCGGGAGGGCCACGGATACGCAGTATTTT. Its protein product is CASSLIGGRATDTQYF.